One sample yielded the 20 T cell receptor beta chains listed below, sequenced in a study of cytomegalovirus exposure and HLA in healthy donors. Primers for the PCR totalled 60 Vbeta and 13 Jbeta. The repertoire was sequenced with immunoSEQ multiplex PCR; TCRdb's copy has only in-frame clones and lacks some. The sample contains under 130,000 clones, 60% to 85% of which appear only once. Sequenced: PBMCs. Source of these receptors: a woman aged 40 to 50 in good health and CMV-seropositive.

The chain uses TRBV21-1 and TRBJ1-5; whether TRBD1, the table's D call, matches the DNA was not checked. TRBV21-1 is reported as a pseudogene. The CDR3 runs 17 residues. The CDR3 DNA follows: TGTGCCAGCAGCAAAACACAGGGGAACTGCCCCAATCAGCCCCAGCATTTT. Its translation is CASSKTQGNCPNQPQHF.

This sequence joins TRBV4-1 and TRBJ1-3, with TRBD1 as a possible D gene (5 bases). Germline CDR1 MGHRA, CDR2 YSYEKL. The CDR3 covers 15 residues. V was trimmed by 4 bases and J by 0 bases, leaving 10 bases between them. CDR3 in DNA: TGCGCCAGCAGCCTCAGGGCCCTCTCTGGAAACACCATATATTTT. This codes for CASSLRALSGNTIYF.

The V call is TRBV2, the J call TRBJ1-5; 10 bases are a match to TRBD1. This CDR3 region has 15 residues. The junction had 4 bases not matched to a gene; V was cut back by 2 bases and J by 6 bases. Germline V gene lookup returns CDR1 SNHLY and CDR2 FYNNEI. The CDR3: CASSERTGGSQPQHF. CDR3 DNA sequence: TGTGCCAGCAGTGAAAGGACAGGGGGAAGTCAGCCCCAGCATTTT. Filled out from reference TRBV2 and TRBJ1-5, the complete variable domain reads EPEVTQTPSHQVTQMGQEVILRCVPISNHLYFYWYRQILGQKVEFLVSFYNNEISEKSEIFDDQFSVERPDGSNFTLKIRSTKLEDSAMYFCASSERTGGSQPQHFGDGTRLSIL.

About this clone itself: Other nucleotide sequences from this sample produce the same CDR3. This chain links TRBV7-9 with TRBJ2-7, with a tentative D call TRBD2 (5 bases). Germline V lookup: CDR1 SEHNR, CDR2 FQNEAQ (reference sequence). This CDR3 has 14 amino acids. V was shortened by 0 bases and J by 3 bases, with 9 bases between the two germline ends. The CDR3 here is CASSLAGVHYEQYF. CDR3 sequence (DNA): TGTGCCAGCAGCTTAGCGGGAGTGCACTACGAGCAGTACTTC.

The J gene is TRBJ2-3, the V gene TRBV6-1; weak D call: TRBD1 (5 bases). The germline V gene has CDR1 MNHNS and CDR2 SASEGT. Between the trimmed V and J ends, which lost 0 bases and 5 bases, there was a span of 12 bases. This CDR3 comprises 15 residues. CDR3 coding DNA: TGTGCCAGCAGTGAAGCGGGGCCTGGGTTAGATACGCAGTATTTT. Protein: CASSEAGPGLDTQYF.

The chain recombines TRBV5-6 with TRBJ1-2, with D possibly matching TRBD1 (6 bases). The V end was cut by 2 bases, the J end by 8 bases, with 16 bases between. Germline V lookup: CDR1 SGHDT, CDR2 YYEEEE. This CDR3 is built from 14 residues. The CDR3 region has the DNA TGTGCCAGCAGCTTTTGGGGGGGCGCGAAGGGCTACACCTTC. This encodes CASSFWGGAKGYTF.

CDR3 sequence reads: CASSSMTGNTGELFF. The CDR3, as DNA: TGTGCCAGCAGCTCGATGACAGGGAACACCGGGGAGCTGTTTTTT. The rearrangement uses TRBV7-7 and TRBJ2-2; tentative D call: TRBD1 (6 bases). Trimming took off 4 bases at V and 1 base at J, with 10 bases between the two ends. The CDR3 is made up of 15 amino acids. Germline assignment: CDR1 SSHAT and CDR2 FNYEAQ (reference sequence).

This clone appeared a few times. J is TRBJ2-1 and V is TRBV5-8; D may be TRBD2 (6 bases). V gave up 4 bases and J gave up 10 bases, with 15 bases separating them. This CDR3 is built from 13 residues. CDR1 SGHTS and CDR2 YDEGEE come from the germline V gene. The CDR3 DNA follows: TGTGCCAGCAGCCAGGGACTTCAAAAGGAGCAGTTCTTC. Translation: CASSQGLQKEQFF.

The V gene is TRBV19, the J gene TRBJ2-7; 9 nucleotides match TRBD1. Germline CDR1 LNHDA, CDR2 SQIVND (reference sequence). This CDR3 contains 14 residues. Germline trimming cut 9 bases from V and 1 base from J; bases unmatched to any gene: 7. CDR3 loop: CARPGGTGSYEQYF. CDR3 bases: TGTGCCAGGCCAGGGGGGACAGGGTCCTACGAGCAGTACTTC.

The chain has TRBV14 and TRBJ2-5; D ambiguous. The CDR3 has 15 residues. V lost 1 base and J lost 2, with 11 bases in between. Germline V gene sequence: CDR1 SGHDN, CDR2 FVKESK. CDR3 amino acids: CASSQVYRQQETQYF. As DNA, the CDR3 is TGTGCCAGCAGCCAAGTATATCGTCAGCAAGAGACCCAGTACTTC.

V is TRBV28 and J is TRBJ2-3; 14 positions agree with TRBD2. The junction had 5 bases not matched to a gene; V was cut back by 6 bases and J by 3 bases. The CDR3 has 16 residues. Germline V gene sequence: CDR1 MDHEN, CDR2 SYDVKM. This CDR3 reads CASRWGTSGRTDTQYF. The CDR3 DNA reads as TGTGCCAGCAGATGGGGGACTAGCGGGAGAACAGATACGCAGTATTTT.

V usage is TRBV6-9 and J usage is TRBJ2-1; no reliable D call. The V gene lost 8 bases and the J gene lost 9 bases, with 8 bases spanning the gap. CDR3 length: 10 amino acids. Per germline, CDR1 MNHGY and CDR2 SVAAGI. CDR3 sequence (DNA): TGTGCCAGCGGCCCCCTTGAGCAGTTCTTC. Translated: CASGPLEQFF.

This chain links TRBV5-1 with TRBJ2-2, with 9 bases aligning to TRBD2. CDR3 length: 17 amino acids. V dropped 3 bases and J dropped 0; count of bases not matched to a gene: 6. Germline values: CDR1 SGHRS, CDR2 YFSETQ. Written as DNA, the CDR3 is TGCGCCAGCAGCTCCGGGACTAGCTCTGCGAACACCGGGGAGCTGTTTTTT. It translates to CASSSGTSSANTGELFF.

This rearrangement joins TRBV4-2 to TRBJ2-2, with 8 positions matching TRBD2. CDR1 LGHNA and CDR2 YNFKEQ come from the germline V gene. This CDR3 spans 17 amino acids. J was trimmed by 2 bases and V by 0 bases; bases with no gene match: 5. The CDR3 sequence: CASSQDLLAVNTGELFF. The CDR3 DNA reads TGTGCCAGCAGCCAAGATTTACTAGCGGTTAACACCGGGGAGCTGTTTTTT.

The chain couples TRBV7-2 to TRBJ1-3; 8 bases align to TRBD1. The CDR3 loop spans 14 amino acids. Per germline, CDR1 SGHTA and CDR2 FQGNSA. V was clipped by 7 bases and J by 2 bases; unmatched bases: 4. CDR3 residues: CASTPGGPGNTIYF. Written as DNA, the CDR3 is TGTGCCAGCACGCCAGGGGGCCCTGGAAACACCATATATTTT.

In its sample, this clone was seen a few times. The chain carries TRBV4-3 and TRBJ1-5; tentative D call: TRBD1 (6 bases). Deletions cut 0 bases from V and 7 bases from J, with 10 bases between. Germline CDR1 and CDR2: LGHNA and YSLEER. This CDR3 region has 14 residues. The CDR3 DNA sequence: TGCGCCAGCAGCCAAGACACAGGGCTGCAGCCCCAGCATTTT. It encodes CASSQDTGLQPQHF.

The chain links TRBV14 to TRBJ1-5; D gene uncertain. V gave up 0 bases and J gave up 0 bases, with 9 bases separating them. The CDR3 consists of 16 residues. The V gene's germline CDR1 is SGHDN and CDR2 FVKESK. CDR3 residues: CASSQEDFDSNQPQHF. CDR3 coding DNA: TGTGCCAGCAGCCAAGAGGACTTTGATAGCAATCAGCCCCAGCATTTT.

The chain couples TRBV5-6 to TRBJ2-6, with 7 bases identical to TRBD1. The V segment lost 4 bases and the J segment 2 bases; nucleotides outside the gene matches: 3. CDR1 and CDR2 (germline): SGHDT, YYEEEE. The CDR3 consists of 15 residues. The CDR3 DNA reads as TGTGCCAGCAGCCCTGACAGGGCTGGGGCCAACGTCCTGACTTTC. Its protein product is CASSPDRAGANVLTF. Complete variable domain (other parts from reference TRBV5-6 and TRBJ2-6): DAGVTQSPTHLIKTRGQQVTLRCSPKSGHDTVSWYQQALGQGPQFIFQYYEEEERQRGNFPDRFSGHQFPNYSSELNVNALLLGDSALYLCASSPDRAGANVLTFGAGSRLTVL.

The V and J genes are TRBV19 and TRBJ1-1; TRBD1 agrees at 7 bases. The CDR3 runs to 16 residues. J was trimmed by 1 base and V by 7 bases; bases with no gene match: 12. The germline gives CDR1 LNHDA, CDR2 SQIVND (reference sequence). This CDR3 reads CASTPQGRYENTEAFF. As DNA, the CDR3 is TGTGCCAGTACCCCACAGGGGAGGTATGAGAACACTGAAGCTTTCTTT.

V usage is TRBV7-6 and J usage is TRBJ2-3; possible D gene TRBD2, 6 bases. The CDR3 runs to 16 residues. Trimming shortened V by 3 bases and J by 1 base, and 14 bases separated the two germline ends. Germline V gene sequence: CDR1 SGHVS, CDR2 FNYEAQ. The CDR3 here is CASSFALGGGTDTQYF. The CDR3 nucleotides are TGTGCCAGCAGCTTCGCCCTGGGGGGTGGCACAGATACGCAGTATTTT.